This T cell receptor beta chain was documented in a study of T cells after yellow fever vaccination. About the study: Preparation used SMART-Seq v4 Ultra Low Input for the low-cell-number fractions. General study points: Reappearance after the booster was seen for most primary-vaccination clones, at around 95% CD4 and roughly 90% CD8. Abundant bulk-derived clonotypes could contaminate FACS-sorted repertoires.

This CDR3 spans 14 amino acids. CDR1 is SGHRS, CDR2 YFSETQ, per germline. The J segment lost 13 bases and the V segment lost 4 bases, leaving 16 bases of the junction unmatched. Note on this clonotype: Its antigen is not known.

The TCR cDNA carried a universal primer site and UMIs from 5'RACE template switching. Each CDR3 protein gets one entry after TCRdb re-called the 5' RACE reads with MiXCR. The sample consists of around 180,000 distinct CDR3 sequences, roughly 6.2% of them appearing once. The chain recombines TRBV5-1 with TRBJ1-1, with TRBD1 matching over 7 bases. This receptor was taken from a man younger than 35 who received the YFV17D yellow fever vaccine. This material consisted of CD4+ T cells sorted from PBMCs, taken on the day of the first yellow fever vaccination. CDR3 DNA: TGCGCCAGCAGCAACCAGACAGGGCCCCGTTCGGATTTCTTT. Translated, it gives CASSNQTGPRSDFF.